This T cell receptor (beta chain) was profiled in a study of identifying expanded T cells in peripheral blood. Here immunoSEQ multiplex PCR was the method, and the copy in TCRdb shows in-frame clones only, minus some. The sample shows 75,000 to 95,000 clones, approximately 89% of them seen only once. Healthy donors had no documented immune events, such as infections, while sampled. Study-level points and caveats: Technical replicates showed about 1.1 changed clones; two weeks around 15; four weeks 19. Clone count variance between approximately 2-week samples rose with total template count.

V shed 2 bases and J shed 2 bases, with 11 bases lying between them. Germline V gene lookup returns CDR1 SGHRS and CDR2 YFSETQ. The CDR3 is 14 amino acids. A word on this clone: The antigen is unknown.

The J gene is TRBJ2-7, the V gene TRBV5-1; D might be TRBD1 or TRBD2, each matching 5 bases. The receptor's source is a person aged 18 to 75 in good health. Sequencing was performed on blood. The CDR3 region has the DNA TGCGCCAGCAGCTTTCGCCTGGGACCCTACGAGCAGTACTTC. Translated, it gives CASSFRLGPYEQYF.